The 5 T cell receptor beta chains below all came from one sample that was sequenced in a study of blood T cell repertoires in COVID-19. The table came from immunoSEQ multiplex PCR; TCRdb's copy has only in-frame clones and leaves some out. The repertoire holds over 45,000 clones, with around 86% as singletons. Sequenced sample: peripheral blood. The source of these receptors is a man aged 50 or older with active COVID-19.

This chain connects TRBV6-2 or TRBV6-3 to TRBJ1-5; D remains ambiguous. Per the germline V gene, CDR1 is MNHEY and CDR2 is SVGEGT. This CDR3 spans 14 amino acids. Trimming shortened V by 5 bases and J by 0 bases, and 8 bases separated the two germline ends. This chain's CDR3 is CASSPGDSNQPQHF. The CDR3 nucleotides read TGTGCCAGCAGTCCCGGGGATAGCAATCAGCCCCAGCATTTT.

The CDR3 reads CASSVARGNSGNTIYF. CDR3 bases: TGTGCCAGCAGCGTAGCTAGGGGAAATTCTGGAAACACCATATATTTT. The chain recombines TRBV9 with TRBJ1-3; TRBD1 might be the D (5 bases). Per the germline V gene, CDR1 is SGDLS and CDR2 is YYNGEE. CDR3 length equals 16 residues. The V end lost 0 bases, the J end lost 1 base, and 11 bases lay between the germline ends. The entire variable domain, with the rest obtained from reference TRBV9 and TRBJ1-3, is as follows: DSGVTQTPKHLITATGQRVTLRCSPRSGDLSVYWYQQSLDQGLQFLIQYYNGEERAKGNILERFSAQQFPDLHSELNLSSLELGDSALYFCASSVARGNSGNTIYFGEGSWLTVV.

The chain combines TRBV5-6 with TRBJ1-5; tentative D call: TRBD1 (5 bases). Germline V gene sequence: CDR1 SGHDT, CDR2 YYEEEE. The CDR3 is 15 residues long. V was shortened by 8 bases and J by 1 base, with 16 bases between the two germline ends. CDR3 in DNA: TGTGCCAGTAACCATTGGGACTCAAGCAATCAGCCCCAGCATTTT. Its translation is CASNHWDSSNQPQHF.

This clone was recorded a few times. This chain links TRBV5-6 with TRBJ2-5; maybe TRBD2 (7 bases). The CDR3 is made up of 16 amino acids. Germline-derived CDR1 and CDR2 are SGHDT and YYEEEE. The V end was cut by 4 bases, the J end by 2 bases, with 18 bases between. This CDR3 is CASSRYWGGLQETQYF. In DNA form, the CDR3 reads TGTGCCAGCAGCCGGTACTGGGGGGGGCTACAAGAGACCCAGTACTTC.

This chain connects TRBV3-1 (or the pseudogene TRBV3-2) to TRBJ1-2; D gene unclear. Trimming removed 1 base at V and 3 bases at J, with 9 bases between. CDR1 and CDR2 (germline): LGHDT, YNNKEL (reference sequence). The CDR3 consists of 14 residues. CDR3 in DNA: TGTGCCAGCAGCCAAGCGGGTAAAGACTATGGCTACACCTTC. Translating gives CASSQAGKDYGYTF.